A single T cell receptor beta chain is shown here with its context. No antigen is known for it. The input lacks base qualities; no much larger clone sits a single base away. Reading the germline V gene gives CDR1 MDHEN and CDR2 SYDVKM. From its cysteine to its phenylalanine, the CDR3 spans 15 amino acids. The DNA shown is the 45-base CDR3, in frame from base 1. Here V drops 10 bases and J drops 3 bases, and the junction holds 12 bases not matched to any gene. This sample stems from a study of blood T cell repertoires in COVID-19 (dated by TCRdb to between 2020 and 2021). For context, the study as a whole: Samples from collaborators originated in the United States, Italy and Spain and spanned both the acute and convalescent phases of COVID-19. The prospective study material was composed of cDNA or gDNA derived from T cells, B-cell-depleted T cells, or PBMCs. The dataset comprised deeply sampled blood TCRbeta repertoires from subjects exposed to, actively infected with, or recovered from COVID-19. The repertoires were released in a freely available public database meant as a resource for research on the immune response to SARS-CoV-2. Samples came from the ongoing ImmuneRACE study (first 160 participants) plus 1,254 subjects from 6 global collaborators. Nearly every sample came with metadata listing a de-identified subject ID, COVID-19 status, age in years and sex. HLA class I and class II types, where available, came from metadata supplied by the sample provider rather than from assay-based typing. Broad study findings and their caveats: The amount of clinical and demographic metadata varied by source and participant and was provided uncurated.

Enrolling through a virtual design, the prospective study's participants ranged in age from roughly 18 to 95 years and lived across about two dozen United States geographic areas. In the prospective study, participants were assigned to cohorts based on the clinical history participants reported in a screening survey and a study questionnaire. In the prospective study, mobile phlebotomists collected whole blood, serum and a nasopharyngeal or oropharyngeal swab from each participant. Prospective study participants could optionally give additional blood draws and questionnaires over a roughly two-month period. Before DNA extraction, prospective study blood samples were shipped either frozen or at room temperature. The immunoSEQ Assay, a bias-controlled multiplex PCR, was used to amplify TCRbeta CDR3 regions from genomic DNA. Regarding the original processing steps: The number of nucleated cells in each sample was estimated by amplification of reference gene primers within the assay. To quantify the absolute abundance of each unique TCRbeta CDR3 rearrangement, sequence reads were collapsed and filtered. For each sample, productive Simpson clonality was calculated as the square root of Simpson's diversity index across productive rearrangements. TCRdb stores this immuneACCESS table with in-frame sequences only. Part of the clones is absent; in the studies checked, under half of the shortfall reflects unresolved V genes, and no reason is known for the rest. The V and J calls and clone size are taken from that table; D and trimming were inferred from the DNA. In this sample the table shows 200,000 or so clones, approximately 80% of which occur a single time. Of the sample, 6.5% to 9% is held by the ten largest clones.

The chain joins TRBV28 to TRBJ2-7, with 10 bases in between that match TRBD1. The sample consisted of PBMCs or T cells enriched from blood (not recorded which). This receptor was identified in a middle-aged woman with acute COVID-19. The DNA sequence is given as TGTGCCACCGCACCAACCCGGGACAGGGGCTACGAGCAGTACTTC. Its translation is CATAPTRDRGYEQYF.